A selection of T cell receptor beta chains follows, all from one sample in a study of OX40 agonist ivuxolimab in advanced cancers. Only in-frame clones appear in the TCRdb table, and some are missing; sequencing was by immunoSEQ multiplex PCR. The repertoire has about 61,000 clones, 92% of them found once; the top ten carry around 25%. Material: CD4+ or CD8+ T cells sorted from blood, obtained in a trial of the OX40 agonist ivuxolimab. Source of these receptors: an adult with an advanced solid tumor such as melanoma, head and neck, liver or kidney cancer. CDR3s include the opening cysteine and the closing phenylalanine or tryptophan. Each record gives: J gene, V gene, CDR3 length, D gene, clone size, CDR3 protein, CDR3 DNA. The D gene is left open where the match is weak. Where a row states a size, it is once, few, many or the class of an expanded clone; other rows omit it.

TRBJ2-2,TRBV9,16,-,-,CASSPTNNGMAGELFF,TGTGCCAGCAGCCCCACGAACAATGGGATGGCCGGGGAGCTGTTTTTT
TRBJ1-1,TRBV4-2,17,TRBD1,-,CASSQEIRGLRNTEAFF,TGTGCCAGCAGCCAAGAGATCAGGGGGCTAAGGAACACTGAAGCTTTCTTT
TRBJ2-7,TRBV6-5,14,TRBD1,-,CASSHTGGRDEQYF,TGTGCCAGCAGCCACACAGGGGGTAGGGACGAGCAGTACTTC
TRBJ1-2,TRBV28,14,-,-,CASSLRAGPYGYTF,TGTGCCAGCAGTTTAAGGGCAGGACCCTATGGCTACACCTTC
TRBJ2-7,TRBV30,13,-,-,CAWSVVGGYEQYF,TGTGCCTGGAGTGTAGTCGGGGGCTACGAGCAGTACTTC
TRBJ2-7,TRBV15,13,TRBD1,once,CATSLGQHYEQYF,TGTGCCACCAGCCTGGGACAGCACTACGAGCAGTACTTC
TRBJ2-3,TRBV28,15,TRBD2,-,CASENPAGGTDTQYF,TGTGCCAGCGAGAACCCAGCGGGGGGCACAGATACGCAGTATTTT
TRBJ1-4,TRBV30,15,-,-,CAWSVLRVPNEKLFF,TGTGCCTGGAGTGTACTCCGAGTCCCTAATGAAAAACTGTTTTTT
TRBJ1-4,TRBV7-6,14,TRBD1,-,CASSLGGGGEKLFF,TGTGCCAGCAGCTTAGGAGGGGGCGGTGAAAAACTGTTTTTT
TRBJ2-3,TRBV2,15,-,-,CASSEWAGSTDTQYF,TGTGCCAGCAGTGAATGGGCAGGTAGCACAGATACGCAGTATTTT
TRBJ2-5,TRBV9,10,-,-,CASRNKTQYF,TGTGCCAGCAGAAATAAGACCCAGTACTTC
TRBJ1-2,TRBV7-3,15,-,-,CASSSIPTGPGGYTF,TGTGCCAGCAGCTCAATACCTACAGGCCCCGGGGGCTACACCTTC
TRBJ2-6,TRBV27,17,-,few,CASSPLDSLWGANVLTF,TGTGCCAGCAGCCCCCTGGACTCTTTGTGGGGGGCCAACGTCCTGACTTTC
TRBJ2-1,TRBV5-4,13,-,-,CASSYGLNNEQFF,TGTGCCAGCAGTTACGGACTTAACAATGAGCAGTTCTTC
TRBJ1-1,TRBV6-5,16,TRBD1,-,CASSYSIKGANTEAFF,TGTGCCAGCAGTTACTCGATTAAGGGGGCGAACACTGAAGCTTTCTTT
TRBJ2-1,TRBV6-5,16,-,-,CASSFMGVSSYNEQFF,TGTGCCAGCAGTTTTATGGGCGTAAGCTCCTACAATGAGCAGTTCTTC
TRBJ1-5,TRBV6-5,14,TRBD1,-,CASSQDRVGQPQHF,TGTGCCAGCAGCCAAGACAGGGTGGGTCAGCCCCAGCATTTT
TRBJ1-5,TRBV21-1,18,-,-,CASSKGTDGKYSNQPQHF,TGTGCCAGCAGCAAAGGGACCGACGGAAAATATAGCAATCAGCCCCAGCATTTT
TRBJ1-6,TRBV6-6,14,TRBD1,-,CASSYGQGRSPLHF,TGTGCCAGCAGTTATGGACAGGGCCGGTCACCCCTCCACTTT
TRBJ2-7,TRBV5-5,12,-,-,CASSLGGYEQYF,TGTGCCAGCAGCTTGGGAGGATACGAGCAGTACTTC
TRBJ1-4,TRBV7-9,14,-,-,CASSLVGVGEKLFF,TGTGCCAGCAGCTTAGTTGGGGTTGGGGAAAAACTGTTTTTT
TRBJ1-2,TRBV25-1,12,-,-,CASAAGGNGYTF,TGTGCCAGCGCTGCGGGGGGGAATGGCTACACCTTC
TRBJ1-2,TRBV5-1,12,-,-,CASSLANYGYTF,TGCGCCAGCAGCTTGGCGAACTATGGCTACACCTTC
TRBJ1-3,TRBV2,16,TRBD1,-,CASRAHQGASGNTIYF,TGTGCCAGCAGGGCCCATCAGGGGGCGTCAGGAAACACCATATATTTT
TRBJ1-2,TRBV29-1,14,-,-,CSARIRLANYGYTF,TGCAGCGCACGAATTCGGTTAGCTAACTATGGCTACACCTTC
TRBJ2-5,TRBV11-2,13,-,-,CASSFQGGETQYF,TGTGCCAGCAGCTTCCAGGGCGGGGAGACCCAGTACTTC
TRBJ1-2,TRBV28,18,TRBD1,-,CASSLWTARGQRNYGYTF,TGTGCCAGCAGTTTATGGACTGCCAGGGGACAGAGGAACTATGGCTACACCTTC
TRBJ1-5,TRBV19,12,-,once,CASSSGGQPQHF,TGTGCCAGTAGTTCTGGGGGCCAGCCCCAGCATTTT
TRBJ2-1,TRBV5-4,13,-,-,CASRPTSSNEQFF,TGTGCCAGCAGGCCTACTAGTAGCAATGAGCAGTTCTTC
TRBJ2-1,TRBV2,14,-,once,CASASELSVNEQFF,TGTGCCAGCGCCAGCGAGCTGAGTGTCAATGAGCAGTTCTTC
TRBJ2-7,TRBV7-9,11,-,-,CASSSVYEQYF,TGTGCCAGCAGCTCAGTTTACGAGCAGTACTTC
TRBJ2-1,TRBV11-2,14,TRBD2,-,CASSLAGEGNEQFF,TGTGCCAGCAGCTTAGCCGGGGAGGGCAATGAGCAGTTCTTC
TRBJ1-3,TRBV10-3,13,-,-,CAISDLSGNTIYF,TGTGCCATCAGTGACCTCTCTGGAAACACCATATATTTT
TRBJ1-2,TRBV4-3,15,-,-,CASSQAMGAPYGYTF,TGCGCCAGCAGCCAAGCGATGGGGGCTCCTTATGGCTACACCTTC
TRBJ2-5,TRBV7-9,17,-,once,CASSPPRGLTYQETQYF,TGTGCCAGCAGCCCCCCTCGAGGGCTAACTTACCAAGAGACCCAGTACTTC
TRBJ2-7,TRBV6-1,15,-,few,CASSEAVVAYYEQYF,TGTGCCAGCAGTGAAGCCGTAGTGGCTTACTACGAGCAGTACTTC
TRBJ2-5,TRBV11-2,18,TRBD2,-,CASSLSKAGLNLQETQYF,TGTGCCAGCAGCTTAAGCAAAGCGGGACTAAATTTACAAGAGACCCAGTACTTC
TRBJ2-1,TRBV7-9,16,-,-,CASSLGFSATYNEQFF,TGTGCCAGCAGCTTAGGCTTTAGCGCTACCTACAATGAGCAGTTCTTC
TRBJ2-3,TRBV4-3,19,TRBD1,few,CASSQDPNYRDRVKDTQYF,TGCGCCAGCAGCCAAGACCCTAACTACCGGGACAGGGTAAAAGATACGCAGTATTTT
TRBJ2-1,TRBV7-3,18,TRBD2,-,CASSPTQVSGRGCNEQFF,TGTGCCAGCAGCCCTACGCAGGTGAGCGGGAGAGGGTGCAATGAGCAGTTCTTC
TRBJ1-2,TRBV11-3,18,TRBD1,-,CASSLTFDRGRVDGGYTF,TGTGCCAGCAGCCTAACCTTCGACAGGGGGCGGGTAGATGGTGGCTACACCTTC
TRBJ1-2,TRBV28,15,-,few,CASRDTTLIRPGYTF,TGTGCCAGCAGGGACACAACACTAATTAGGCCTGGCTACACCTTC
TRBJ2-7,TRBV5-1,13,-,-,CASSLAYGYEQYF,TGCGCCAGCAGCTTGGCCTACGGCTACGAGCAGTACTTC
TRBJ2-3,TRBV27,14,-,-,CASSLSTVADTQYF,TGTGCCAGCAGTTTATCGACGGTTGCAGATACGCAGTATTTT
TRBJ1-1,TRBV6-5,14,-,-,CASSYSSINTEAFF,TGTGCCAGCAGTTACTCTTCGATCAACACTGAAGCTTTCTTT